Below are 32 T cell receptor beta chains sequenced from a single sample in a study of OX40 agonist ivuxolimab in advanced cancers. Produced via immunoSEQ multiplex PCR; TCRdb's table is partial and in-frame only. The repertoire holds some 89,000 clones, with about 86% as singletons. The specimen comprised CD4+ or CD8+ T cells sorted from blood, sampled in a trial of the OX40 agonist ivuxolimab. The source is an adult with an advanced solid tumor such as melanoma, head and neck, liver or kidney cancer.

In this sample, this clone turned up once. The chain couples TRBV7-9 to TRBJ2-1, with D perhaps TRBD1 (5 bases). The CDR3 spans 15 residues. In germline, CDR1 is SEHNR, CDR2 FQNEAQ (reference sequence). Trimming removed 4 bases from V and 3 bases from J, with 13 bases in between. The CDR3 DNA follows: TGTGCCAGCAGCTACCTCGCAGGGTACTACAATGAGCAGTTCTTC. This codes for CASSYLAGYYNEQFF.

This chain links TRBV27 with TRBJ2-7; TRBD1 agrees at 10 bases. Germline CDR1 is MNHEY and CDR2 is SMNVEV (reference sequence). The length of the CDR3 is 16 residues. Unmatched junction bases numbered 7, after V lost 2 bases and J lost 3 bases. CDR3 region: CASSLGRRDRGYEQYF. The CDR3 nucleotides read TGTGCCAGCAGTTTAGGACGCCGGGACAGGGGCTACGAGCAGTACTTC.

The chain employs TRBV27 and TRBJ1-4; no clear D. Germline values: CDR1 MNHEY, CDR2 SMNVEV (reference sequence). This CDR3 has 14 residues. V was trimmed by 7 bases and J by 8 bases, leaving 17 bases between them. The CDR3 nucleotides read TGTGCCAGCAACCGAAACGGGGTAGGAGAAAAACTGTTTTTT. Protein: CASNRNGVGEKLFF. Drawing the rest from reference TRBV27 and TRBJ1-4, the complete variable domain is EAQVTQNPRYLITVTGKKLTVTCSQNMNHEYMSWYRQDPGLGLRQIYYSMNVEVTDKGDVPEGYKVSRKEKRNFPLILESPSPNQTSLYFCASNRNGVGEKLFFGSGTQLSVL.

The V gene is TRBV5-6, the J gene TRBJ1-1; the match to TRBD1 covers 7 bases. The ends lost 3 bases at V and 1 base at J; junction bases unmatched: 9. CDR1 SGHDT and CDR2 YYEEEE come from the germline V gene. The CDR3 is made up of 16 amino acids. Written as DNA, the CDR3 is TGTGCCAGCAGCTCCCTGTTCAGGGGGAAGAACACTGAAGCTTTCTTT. It encodes CASSSLFRGKNTEAFF. The variable domain in full, with the rest retrieved from reference TRBV5-6 and TRBJ1-1, is DAGVTQSPTHLIKTRGQQVTLRCSPKSGHDTVSWYQQALGQGPQFIFQYYEEEERQRGNFPDRFSGHQFPNYSSELNVNALLLGDSALYLCASSSLFRGKNTEAFFGQGTRLTVV.

This clone was seen only once. This chain uses TRBV4-1 with TRBJ2-1, with D possibly matching TRBD1 (6 bases). With 3 bases removed from V and 8 bases from J, the gap between germline ends came to 20 bases. Germline values: CDR1 MGHRA, CDR2 YSYEKL. The CDR3 is 16 amino acids. CDR3 protein: CASSQANRVGFDEQFF. The CDR3 coding sequence is TGCGCCAGCAGCCAGGCGAACAGGGTTGGGTTCGATGAGCAGTTCTTC.

V usage is TRBV4-3 and J usage is TRBJ2-2, with 8 bases lining up with TRBD2. Trimming cost V 4 bases and J 7 bases; bases outside gene matches: 11. This CDR3 spans 16 amino acids. Germline CDR1 LGHNA, CDR2 YSLEER. The CDR3 coding sequence is TGCGCCAGCAGCCCCCGCGGGGGGCGCGTCGGCGGGGAGCTGTTTTTT. Amino acid sequence: CASSPRGGRVGGELFF.

This chain uses TRBV18 with TRBJ1-2; D is possibly TRBD1 (6 bases). The CDR3 runs to 15 residues. V was clipped by 4 bases and J by 6 bases, with 18 bases between them. Germline-derived CDR1 and CDR2 are KGHSH and LQKENI. The CDR3 region is CASSLRSDRSHGYTF. The CDR3 nucleotides are TGTGCCAGCTCACTTCGGTCCGACAGGTCCCATGGCTACACCTTC. The complete variable domain, with remaining parts taken from reference TRBV18 and TRBJ1-2, reads NAGVMQNPRHLVRRRGQEARLRCSPMKGHSHVYWYRQLPEEGLKFMVYLQKENIIDESGMPKERFSAEFPKEGPSILRIQQVVRGDSAAYFCASSLRSDRSHGYTFGSGTRLTVV.

This rearrangement joins TRBV28 to TRBJ1-3; D is undetermined. The CDR3 sequence is 14 residues long. The germline gives CDR1 MDHEN, CDR2 SYDVKM. Trimming cost V 10 bases and J 0 bases, with 13 bases left between them. The CDR3 coding sequence is TGTGCCACCTCAATGTGGAGCTCTGGAAACACCATATATTTT. This encodes CATSMWSSGNTIYF.

J is TRBJ1-4 and V is TRBV5-4; D call uncertain. The germline V gene encodes CDR1 SGHNT and CDR2 YYREEE (reference sequence). Trimming took 4 bases from V and 0 from J, leaving 7 bases between them. The length of the CDR3 is 14 residues. In DNA, the CDR3 is TGTGCCAGCAGCCTGCACTCAACTAATGAAAAACTGTTTTTT. Translation: CASSLHSTNEKLFF.

The chain is built from TRBV7-9 and TRBJ1-2; D is ambiguous. V was trimmed by 5 bases and J by 8 bases, leaving 21 bases between them. Germline-derived CDR1 and CDR2 are SEHNR and FQNEAQ (reference sequence). This CDR3 spans 15 amino acids. CDR3 in DNA: TGTGCCAGCAGCCCCGCTTCGACCCTCCCGCGGGGCTACACCTTC. It translates to CASSPASTLPRGYTF.

V and J are TRBV6-5 and TRBJ2-3; D is unresolved. The CDR3 has 14 amino acids. The germline V and J ends were trimmed by 8 bases and 1 base, with 13 bases remaining between them. Germline V lookup: CDR1 MNHEY, CDR2 SVGAGI. CDR3 sequence (DNA): TGTGCCAGCCGGCTTAGTCTGGGCACAGATACGCAGTATTTT. Its protein product is CASRLSLGTDTQYF.

The gene calls are TRBV7-2 and TRBJ1-5, with D tentatively TRBD1 (5 bases). The V and J ends lost 5 bases and 1 base respectively, with 9 bases between them. Germline CDR1 SGHTA, CDR2 FQGNSA. The CDR3 runs 14 residues. CDR3 amino acids: CASSRQLSNQPQHF. The CDR3, as DNA: TGTGCCAGCAGCCGACAGTTAAGCAATCAGCCCCAGCATTTT.

V usage is TRBV20-1 and J usage is TRBJ1-4; D is unresolved. Germline lookup yields CDR1 DFQATT and CDR2 SNEGSKA (reference sequence). The ends were cut back, 5 bases at V and 5 bases at J, with 6 bases in the middle. The CDR3 runs 11 residues. The CDR3 region is CSAQENEKLFF. CDR3 nucleotide sequence: TGCAGTGCTCAGGAAAATGAAAAACTGTTTTTT.

The chain is built from TRBV19 and TRBJ1-1, with 9 bases identical to TRBD1. V dropped 5 bases and J dropped 3; count of bases not matched to a gene: 1. The CDR3 sequence is 13 residues long. Per germline, CDR1 LNHDA and CDR2 SQIVND (reference sequence). The CDR3 reads CASSWDRDTEAFF. CDR3 DNA sequence: TGTGCCAGTAGTTGGGACAGGGACACTGAAGCTTTCTTT. Based on the CDR3 plus reference TRBV19 and TRBJ1-1, the full variable domain is DGGITQSPKYLFRKEGQNVTLSCEQNLNHDAMYWYRQDPGQGLRLIYYSQIVNDFQKGDIAEGYSVSREKKESFPLTVTSAQKNPTAFYLCASSWDRDTEAFFGQGTRLTVV.

The chain is built from TRBV4-2 and TRBJ2-5; D not certain. Germline CDR1 is LGHNA and CDR2 is YNFKEQ. CDR3 length: 14 amino acids. The V gene lost 4 bases and the J gene lost 5 bases, with 14 bases spanning the gap. The CDR3 here is CASSRGKLLETQYF. DNA for the CDR3: TGTGCCAGCAGCCGAGGAAAGTTGTTGGAGACCCAGTACTTC.

This clone was seen only a few times. The rearrangement joins TRBV25-1 to TRBJ2-2, with 10 bases that match TRBD1. The CDR3 is made up of 15 amino acids. Trimming cost V 8 bases and J 5 bases; bases outside gene matches: 8. Looked up from germline, CDR1 is MGHDK and CDR2 is SYGVNS. CDR3 residues: CASGIGTGDTGELFF. The CDR3 region has the DNA TGTGCCAGCGGAATCGGGACAGGGGATACCGGGGAGCTGTTTTTT.

This sequence joins TRBV19 and TRBJ1-4; TRBD1 might be the D (5 bases). CDR1 LNHDA and CDR2 SQIVND come from the germline V gene (reference sequence). Between the trimmed V and J ends, which lost 3 bases and 7 bases, there was a span of 27 bases. The length of the CDR3 is 19 residues. CDR3 protein: CASSIAEVTSSAGGEKLFF. The CDR3, as DNA: TGTGCCAGTAGTATCGCGGAGGTTACAAGTTCGGCGGGGGGTGAAAAACTGTTTTTT.

The genes are TRBV10-3 and TRBJ2-5; TRBD2 agrees at 8 bases. The CDR3 length is 16 residues. V was pared by 0 bases and J by 5 bases, with 8 bases of the junction left unmatched. Germline V gives CDR1 ENHRY, CDR2 SYGVKD. The CDR3 region is CAISESSGGGSETQYF. CDR3 in DNA: TGTGCCATCAGTGAGTCGTCTGGCGGGGGGTCGGAGACCCAGTACTTC.

The V and J genes are TRBV29-1 and TRBJ1-6, with D possibly being TRBD1 (5 bases). CDR1 SQVTM and CDR2 ANQGSEA come from the germline V gene. The V end lost 6 bases, the J end lost 4 bases, and 10 bases lay between the germline ends. CDR3 size: 13 residues. The CDR3 reads CSVMTEYNSPLHF. The CDR3 region has the DNA TGCAGCGTCATGACAGAGTATAATTCACCCCTCCACTTT.

J is TRBJ2-1 and V is TRBV18; D uncertain. This CDR3 has 14 residues. Trimming took 0 bases from V and 4 from J, leaving 7 bases between them. Germline assignment: CDR1 KGHSH and CDR2 LQKENI. The chain's CDR3 is CASSPPPGYNEQFF. The CDR3 coding sequence is TGTGCCAGCTCACCACCGCCCGGGTACAATGAGCAGTTCTTC.

The rearrangement joins TRBV10-3 to TRBJ1-1; D gene uncertain. The CDR3 is 13 amino acids. Germline lookup yields CDR1 ENHRY and CDR2 SYGVKD. Trimming removed 7 bases at V and 5 bases at J, with 14 bases between. The CDR3 sequence: CAIKKNLETEAFF. CDR3 coding DNA: TGTGCCATCAAAAAGAACTTGGAAACTGAAGCTTTCTTT.

The chain combines TRBV10-3 with TRBJ1-2; TRBD1 agrees at 7 bases. J was trimmed by 4 bases and V by 8 bases; bases with no gene match: 10. Germline CDR1 is ENHRY and CDR2 is SYGVKD. This CDR3 comprises 14 residues. The CDR3 sequence is CAIWDSPYPYGYTF. The CDR3 DNA reads TGTGCCATCTGGGACAGCCCATACCCCTATGGCTACACCTTC.

The gene calls are TRBV7-9 and TRBJ2-3, with D hard to call. The CDR3 consists of 14 residues. Germline V gene lookup returns CDR1 SEHNR and CDR2 FQNEAQ (reference sequence). Trimming removed 3 bases at V and 4 bases at J, with 11 bases between. DNA of the CDR3: TGTGCCAGCAGCTTGTTCACCGGCGCAGATACGCAGTATTTT. Residues: CASSLFTGADTQYF. The full variable domain, with the rest looked up from reference TRBV7-9 and TRBJ2-3, is DTGVSQNPRHKITKRGQNVTFRCDPISEHNRLYWYRQTLGQGPEFLTYFQNEAQLEKSRLLSDRFSAERPKGSFSTLEIQRTEQGDSAMYLCASSLFTGADTQYFGPGTRLTVL.

J is TRBJ1-1 and V is TRBV15; D is unresolved. From germline, CDR1 is LNHNV and CDR2 YYDKDF (reference sequence). Trimming took off 0 bases at V and 1 base at J, with 6 bases between the two ends. This CDR3 contains 14 residues. The CDR3 DNA reads TGTGCCACCAGCAGAGAAGCAGGGAACACTGAAGCTTTCTTT. This encodes CATSREAGNTEAFF.

This rearrangement joins TRBV19 to TRBJ1-1; D gene ambiguous. Per germline, CDR1 LNHDA and CDR2 SQIVND (reference sequence). CDR3 length: 13 residues. Trimming pared 2 bases from V and 1 base from J, leaving 5 bases between. Written as DNA, the CDR3 is TGTGCCAGTAGTATAAAGGGGAACACTGAAGCTTTCTTT. Protein sequence: CASSIKGNTEAFF.

This CDR3 is CASSPSRDYNEQFF. The DNA for the CDR3 is TGTGCCAGCAGCCCTTCCCGGGACTACAATGAGCAGTTCTTC. The V and J genes are TRBV4-2 and TRBJ2-1; a weak D match, TRBD2 (5 bases). The length of the CDR3 is 14 residues. The germline gives CDR1 LGHNA, CDR2 YNFKEQ. Between the trimmed V and J ends, which lost 4 bases and 3 bases, there was a span of 10 bases.

The chain has TRBV19 and TRBJ2-5, with 13 bases identical to TRBD2. The DNA end is more similar to TRBJ2-7, so the J call may be wrong. In germline, CDR1 is LNHDA, CDR2 SQIVND (reference sequence). The CDR3 loop spans 17 amino acids. The CDR3 region is CASSLGLAGVIPYEQYF. DNA for the CDR3: TGTGCCAGTAGTCTAGGACTAGCGGGGGTGATCCCCTACGAGCAGTACTTC.

This chain joins TRBV10-2 and TRBJ2-1; TRBD2 aligns across 10 bases. The CDR3 is 15 amino acids. Germline CDR1 and CDR2: WSHSY and SAAADI. Trimming took 6 bases from V and 7 from J; bases not matched to a gene: 9. The DNA for the CDR3 is TGCGCCAGCAGGAAAAGCGGGGGGGCAGTAAATGAGCAGTTCTTC. As protein: CASRKSGGAVNEQFF.

This chain connects TRBV7-3 to TRBJ1-1; D is uncertain. Germline V gives CDR1 SGHTA, CDR2 FQGTGA. V was clipped by 2 bases and J by 0 bases, with 4 bases between them. The CDR3 has 13 residues. CDR3 DNA: TGTGCCAGCAGCTTACATCTGAACACTGAAGCTTTCTTT. This encodes CASSLHLNTEAFF.

The chain has TRBV11-2 and TRBJ2-7, with D unclear. CDR3 size: 14 residues. With 0 bases removed from V and 0 bases from J, the gap between germline ends came to 6 bases. The germline V gene has CDR1 SGHAT and CDR2 FQNNGV. CDR3 protein: CASSLDRSSYEQYF. The DNA for the CDR3 is TGTGCCAGCAGCTTAGACAGGAGCTCCTACGAGCAGTACTTC.

The chain couples TRBV5-1 to TRBJ1-2; D gene unclear. Trimming left V 3 bases short and J 5 bases short, with 5 bases between. Germline V gives CDR1 SGHRS, CDR2 YFSETQ. CDR3 length: 11 amino acids. The CDR3 DNA is TGCGCCAGCAGCTATGGGTATGGCTACACCTTC. Protein: CASSYGYGYTF. Drawing the rest from reference TRBV5-1 and TRBJ1-2, the complete variable domain is KAGVTQTPRYLIKTRGQQVTLSCSPISGHRSVSWYQQTPGQGLQFLFEYFSETQRNKGNFPGRFSGRQFSNSRSEMNVSTLELGDSALYLCASSYGYGYTFGSGTRLTVV.

The rearrangement uses TRBV7-2 and TRBJ2-3; 8 bases agree with TRBD2. Germline lookup yields CDR1 SGHTA and CDR2 FQGNSA. The V and J ends lost 2 bases and 4 bases, in that order; junction bases with no gene match: 8. The CDR3 loop spans 16 amino acids. In nucleotides, the CDR3 is TGTGCCAGCAGCTTACCACGCGGGGGGTTCGCAGATACGCAGTATTTT. Its translation: CASSLPRGGFADTQYF.